The clone carrying this TCR beta chain was recorded a few times. The antigen is undetermined. These data belong to a study of radiotherapy plus CTLA-4 blockade in lung cancer. Study-wide context: Objective response was observed in around a sixth of patients, and disease control in approximately 33%. Findings of the study overall: Peripheral blood showed expansion of tumor-derived TCR clones after radiotherapy and ipilimumab. Early clone dynamics of blood T cells, plus interferon-beta, reportedly predicted response best.

CTLA-4 blockade with ipilimumab, together with focal radiation, was given to patients with chemo-refractory metastatic non-small-cell lung cancer. Assay: immunoSEQ multiplex PCR; the TCRdb copy retains only in-frame clones and omits some. The table includes around 110,000 clones, 70% to 90% detected once. Germline V lookup: CDR1 SGHRS, CDR2 YFSETQ. The length of the CDR3 is 13 residues. The V end was cut by 0 bases, the J end by 6 bases, with 6 bases between. The chain joins TRBV5-1 to TRBJ2-2; D uncertain. The clonotype was recovered from a human donor with non-small cell lung cancer that progressed on radiotherapy plus ipilimumab. Some clones in this sample may be carry-over from other donors' samples. The material was peripheral blood, obtained from a patient treated with radiotherapy plus ipilimumab. The CDR3 coding sequence is TGCGCCAGCAGCTTGGGTGCGGCCGGGGAGCTGTTTTTT. Residues: CASSLGAAGELFF.